Below are 28 T cell receptor beta chains sequenced from a single sample in a study of vaccination and CD4 T cells after COVID-19. Treatment: 10-day PBMC culture with coronavirus spike peptide pools or control peptides (ViraFEST assay). Sequencing of DNA taken from cultured CD4+ T cells relied on the Oncomine TCR Beta short-read assay. TCRdb ran MiXCR on the PCR reads and lists one entry per CDR3 protein. The sample carries 15,000 to 20,000 distinct CDR3 sequences, around 45% recorded once. These receptors' targets are unknown. The sample taken for sequencing was CD4+ T cells from blood, cultured in vitro. The receptors come from a human donor who had recovered from COVID-19.

This clonotype turned up a few times. V gene TRBV28 combines with J gene TRBJ1-2; no clear D gene. The ends were cut back, 5 bases at V and 2 bases at J, with 6 bases in the middle. Germline loops: CDR1 MDHEN, CDR2 SYDVKM. The CDR3 extends over 12 amino acids. The CDR3, as DNA: TGTGCCAGCAGTCCCCTCAACTATGGCTACACCTTC. This codes for CASSPLNYGYTF.

The gene calls are TRBV14 and TRBJ1-2; the D is unclear. V gave up 1 base and J gave up 0 bases, with 12 bases separating them. The CDR3 runs 16 residues. Germline CDR1 and CDR2: SGHDN and FVKESK. The CDR3 spells CASSQVSQRSNYGYTF. DNA of the CDR3: TGTGCCAGCAGCCAAGTATCTCAGCGTTCTAACTATGGCTACACCTTC.

The CDR3 region is CASSLGLASDTQYF. The CDR3 DNA reads TGCGCCAGCAGCTTGGGACTAGCATCAGATACGCAGTATTTT. The J gene is TRBJ2-3, the V gene TRBV5-1; 7 bases fit TRBD2. The CDR3 loop spans 14 amino acids. Germline CDR1 SGHRS, CDR2 YFSETQ. V shed 0 bases, J shed 4 bases, and the junction held 2 bases outside the gene matches.

The rearrangement joins TRBV11-3 to TRBJ1-2; perhaps TRBD1 as D (5 bases). V was pared by 5 bases and J by 4 bases, with 17 bases between. The length of the CDR3 is 15 residues. From germline, CDR1 is SGHNT and CDR2 YENEEA. CDR3 sequence (DNA): TGTGCCAGCAGCATCGGTGGCAGGGAATCCTATGGCTACACCTTC. It translates to CASSIGGRESYGYTF.

As regards this clonotype: Because the CDR3's place on the DNA is in doubt, the DNA is left out and the CDR3 is given as listed by TCRdb. This sequence joins TRBV7-6 and TRBJ2-7; TRBD1, the table's D call, lacks a check against the DNA. Germline lookup yields CDR1 SGHVS and CDR2 FNYEAQ. Ends included, the CDR3 has 17 residues. CDR3 loop: CASSPPLGMGSSYEQYF.

This rearrangement joins TRBV19 to TRBJ2-1; TRBD2 agrees at 12 bases. From germline, CDR1 is LNHDA and CDR2 SQIVND (reference sequence). This CDR3 has 21 residues. V gave up 4 bases and J gave up 0 bases; unmatched junction bases: 16. The DNA for the CDR3 is TGTGCCAGTAGTAGCCAAGGACTAGCGGGAAGGGATATAAGCTCCTACAATGAGCAGTTCTTC. It codes for CASSSQGLAGRDISSYNEQFF.

This clonotype was recorded a few times. This rearrangement joins TRBV20-1 to TRBJ1-2; perhaps TRBD1 as D (5 bases). Germline V gene data show CDR1 as DFQATT and CDR2 as SNEGSKA (reference sequence). Trimming stripped 1 base from V and 3 bases from J, with 12 bases between. This CDR3 is 14 amino acids long. CDR3 bases: TGCAGTGCTAGAGGTCCATGGGGCGACTATGGCTACACCTTC. Residues: CSARGPWGDYGYTF.

The V gene is TRBV20-1, the J gene TRBJ1-5, with no clear D. The CDR3 spans 14 residues. Germline CDR1 is DFQATT and CDR2 is SNEGSKA (reference sequence). Trimming pared 1 base from V and 1 base from J, leaving 8 bases between. The CDR3 DNA reads TGCAGTGCTAGAGGAGGTGCCAGCAATCAGCCCCAGCATTTT. Its translation is CSARGGASNQPQHF.

The rearrangement links TRBV28 to TRBJ2-5, with 11 bases fitting TRBD2. J gave up 2 bases and V 6 bases, and 5 bases lay outside the gene matches. Per germline, CDR1 MDHEN and CDR2 SYDVKM. The length of the CDR3 is 15 residues. The CDR3, as DNA: TGTGCCAGCAGGTTACCTAGCGGGAGGCAAGAGACCCAGTACTTC. It is translated as CASRLPSGRQETQYF.

In its sample, this clonotype was seen a few times. The genes are TRBV18 and TRBJ2-1; possibly TRBD2 for D (6 bases). This CDR3 region has 15 residues. Trimming cost V 2 bases and J 4 bases, with 12 bases left between them. The germline V gene encodes CDR1 KGHSH and CDR2 LQKENI. The CDR3 reads CASSPFGDFYNEQFF. The CDR3 nucleotides are TGTGCCAGCTCACCATTCGGGGACTTTTACAATGAGCAGTTCTTC.

The chain has TRBV11-3 and TRBJ1-1; no reliable D call. CDR1 SGHNT and CDR2 YENEEA come from the germline V gene. The CDR3 loop spans 13 amino acids. V dropped 5 bases and J dropped 3 bases, with 10 bases sitting between them. The CDR3 DNA follows: TGTGCCAGCAGCCACAGCAGAGACACTGAAGCTTTCTTT. It is translated as CASSHSRDTEAFF. Complete variable domain (other parts from reference TRBV11-3 and TRBJ1-1): EAGVVQSPRYKIIEKKQPVAFWCNPISGHNTLYWYLQNLGQGPELLIRYENEEAVDDSQLPKDRFSAERLKGVDSTLKIQPAELGDSAVYLCASSHSRDTEAFFGQGTRLTVV.

The rearrangement links TRBV18 to TRBJ2-6, with no clear D. The V and J ends lost 5 bases and 3 bases respectively, with 5 bases between them. CDR1 and CDR2 (germline): KGHSH, LQKENI. The length of the CDR3 is 13 residues. The CDR3 DNA is TGTGCCAGCTCAGGGGTTGGGGCCAACGTCCTGACTTTC. Translating gives CASSGVGANVLTF.

This clonotype was counted between two and nine times. This chain uses TRBV10-1 with TRBJ1-6; D gene uncertain. This CDR3 contains 13 residues. The germline V gene encodes CDR1 WNHNN and CDR2 SYGVQD (reference sequence). The V end was cut by 3 bases, the J end by 10 bases, with 10 bases between. The CDR3 spells CASSEEFGSPLHF. CDR3 in DNA: TGCGCCAGCAGTGAAGAGTTCGGGTCACCCCTCCACTTT.

A few counts support this clonotype. The chain uses TRBV6-1 and TRBJ1-2, with 7 nucleotides matching TRBD1. CDR1 and CDR2 (germline): MNHNS, SASEGT. The CDR3 is made up of 17 amino acids. Germline trimming cut 6 bases from V and 2 bases from J; bases unmatched to any gene: 15. In DNA, the CDR3 is TGTGCCAGCAGCTCCGTAGACAGGGTATATCGGAACTATGGCTACACCTTC. Translated: CASSSVDRVYRNYGYTF.

V and J are TRBV30 and TRBJ1-5, with D possibly TRBD1 on 5 matching bases. Germline V gene lookup returns CDR1 GTSNPN and CDR2 SVGIG (reference sequence). Trimming cost V 3 bases and J 2 bases, with 11 bases left between them. The CDR3 length is 14 residues. CDR3 in amino acids: CAWSAGGGNQPQHF. The CDR3 coding sequence is TGTGCCTGGAGCGCGGGAGGGGGCAATCAGCCCCAGCATTTT.

This clonotype appeared a few times. The V gene is TRBV28, the J gene TRBJ1-5; weak D call: TRBD1 (5 bases). V lost 5 bases and J 2 bases, leaving 16 bases between the germline ends. The CDR3 totals 16 residues. CDR1 MDHEN and CDR2 SYDVKM come from the germline V gene. The CDR3 bases are TGTGCCAGCAGTCTCCCCCGGCAGGGAGGCAATCAGCCCCAGCATTTT. Protein product: CASSLPRQGGNQPQHF.

V usage is TRBV5-4 and J usage is TRBJ2-3; D not resolved. CDR3 length: 13 amino acids. Germline CDR1 is SGHNT and CDR2 is YYREEE (reference sequence). The V end lost 5 bases, the J end lost 2 bases, and 9 bases lay between the germline ends. CDR3 nucleotide sequence: TGTGCCAGCAGTGTCGGCGCCACAGATACGCAGTATTTT. This sequence encodes CASSVGATDTQYF. Full variable domain (rest looked up from reference TRBV5-4 and TRBJ2-3): ETGVTQSPTHLIKTRGQQVTLRCSSQSGHNTVSWYQQALGQGPQFIFQYYREEENGRGNFPPRFSGLQFPNYSSELNVNALELDDSALYLCASSVGATDTQYFGPGTRLTVL.

V gene TRBV28 combines with J gene TRBJ1-4; 8 nucleotides align to TRBD1. The V and J ends lost 7 bases and 7 bases, in that order; junction bases with no gene match: 8. From germline, CDR1 is MDHEN and CDR2 SYDVKM. This CDR3 is built from 14 residues. Written as DNA, the CDR3 is TGTGCCAGCAAACCTACAGGGGGAACTGAAAAACTGTTTTTT. It specifies CASKPTGGTEKLFF.

The table lists this clonotype with a few counts. The V gene is TRBV6-1, the J gene TRBJ1-2; 7 bases align to TRBD1. V lost 0 bases, J lost 4 bases, and 2 bases stayed unmatched. The CDR3 sequence is 14 residues long. Germline lookup yields CDR1 MNHNS and CDR2 SASEGT. The CDR3 loop is CASSEAGTVYGYTF. CDR3 nucleotides: TGTGCCAGCAGTGAAGCGGGGACAGTCTATGGCTACACCTTC.

The V and J genes are TRBV7-3 and TRBJ2-1; weak D call: TRBD2 (6 bases). This CDR3 is built from 14 residues. Between the trimmed V and J ends, which lost 3 bases and 5 bases, there was a span of 11 bases. Germline-derived CDR1 and CDR2 are SGHTA and FQGTGA. In DNA form, the CDR3 reads TGTGCCAGCAGCTTTCGGGGGAGGAACAATGAGCAGTTCTTC. Translated: CASSFRGRNNEQFF.

The gene calls are TRBV20-1 and TRBJ2-1, with D unclear. This CDR3 contains 15 residues. Germline V lookup: CDR1 DFQATT, CDR2 SNEGSKA (reference sequence). Trimming removed 6 bases from V and 0 bases from J, with 15 bases in between. The CDR3 coding sequence is TGCAGTGCACTATCCCCGGTGAGCTCCTACAATGAGCAGTTCTTC. As protein: CSALSPVSSYNEQFF.

The CDR3 region has the DNA TGTGCCAGCTCACCCCGGACAGGGGGTGACACCGGGGAGCTGTTTTTT. Translating it yields CASSPRTGGDTGELFF. This chain uses TRBV18 with TRBJ2-2; 10 nucleotides align to TRBD1. The CDR3 sequence is 16 residues long. V was pared by 3 bases and J by 3 bases, with 4 bases of the junction left unmatched. Germline V gene lookup returns CDR1 KGHSH and CDR2 LQKENI.

There are a few counts of this clonotype. The rearrangement links TRBV20-1 to TRBJ2-2; 12 positions match TRBD2. The germline V gene encodes CDR1 DFQATT and CDR2 SNEGSKA (reference sequence). CDR3 size: 16 residues. The V gene end was trimmed by 6 bases and the J gene end by 1 base; junction bases not matched to a gene: 6. The CDR3 loop reads CSAPGLAGLNTGELFF. The CDR3 DNA reads TGCAGTGCCCCCGGACTAGCGGGACTGAACACCGGGGAGCTGTTTTTT.

This clonotype appeared once. The CDR3 spells CASIPSGRGETQYF. DNA for the CDR3: TGTGCCAGCATCCCTTCGGGGCGTGGAGAGACCCAGTACTTC. The rearrangement links TRBV7-2 to TRBJ2-5; D could derive from TRBD1 or TRBD2 (5 bases each). V lost 7 bases and J 4 bases, leaving 16 bases between the germline ends. The CDR3 covers 14 residues. CDR1 is SGHTA and CDR2 is FQGNSA in the germline V gene.

This clonotype was picked up a small number of times. The CDR3 region is CASSLGGGLGEETQYF. In DNA, the CDR3 is TGTGCCAGCAGTTTGGGGGGAGGACTAGGTGAGGAGACCCAGTACTTC. V usage is TRBV27 and J usage is TRBJ2-5; TRBD2 matches 7 bases. CDR3 length equals 16 residues. V shed 3 bases and J 5 bases; nucleotides not matched to a gene: 12. Germline V gene data show CDR1 as MNHEY and CDR2 as SMNVEV (reference sequence).

The gene calls are TRBV20-1 and TRBJ2-5; maybe TRBD2 (5 bases). From germline, CDR1 is DFQATT and CDR2 SNEGSKA (reference sequence). The CDR3 totals 12 residues. The V end lost 1 base, the J end lost 3 bases, and 6 bases lay between the germline ends. DNA for the CDR3: TGCAGTGCTAGAGTCGGGGAAGAGACCCAGTACTTC. Protein: CSARVGEETQYF.

V is TRBV20-1 and J is TRBJ1-1, with D unclear. Per the germline V gene, CDR1 is DFQATT and CDR2 is SNEGSKA (reference sequence). The CDR3 has 14 amino acids. V gave up 6 bases and J gave up 1 base, with 15 bases separating them. The CDR3 DNA sequence: TGCAGTGCATCTACTCTCGGTGGGAACACTGAAGCTTTCTTT. Translating it yields CSASTLGGNTEAFF.

The V call is TRBV20-1, the J call TRBJ2-3; TRBD1 is a possible D gene (5 bases). The ends were cut back, 5 bases at V and 0 bases at J, with 12 bases in the middle. The CDR3 consists of 14 residues. The germline V gene has CDR1 DFQATT and CDR2 SNEGSKA (reference sequence). CDR3 bases: TGCAGTGCTCCCGACAGATATAGCACAGATACGCAGTATTTT. The encoded protein is CSAPDRYSTDTQYF.